These 17 T cell receptor beta chains originate from one sample sequenced in a study of Graves' ophthalmopathy and Graves' hyperthyroidism. Transcripts of RNA were the source for amplifying TCR beta CDR3 regions. The workflow started with a first-round RT-PCR run with HTBI primers and then moved on to a second-round multiplex PCR. TCRdb re-analysed the multiplex PCR reads in MiXCR, keeping a single row per CDR3 protein. The sample lists about 400,000 distinct CDR3 sequences; approximately 16% were seen once. The sequenced sample consisted of peripheral blood. The origin of the receptors is a woman aged 18 to 35 with Graves' ophthalmopathy.

There are a few counts of this clonotype. V usage is TRBV28 and J usage is TRBJ2-7; possible D gene TRBD1, 5 bases. The CDR3 is made up of 14 amino acids. The germline gives CDR1 MDHEN, CDR2 SYDVKM. Deletions cut 7 bases from V and 10 bases from J, with 23 bases between. Here the CDR3 DNA reads TGTGCCAGCACCACAGGTCCGACCAAGGCCCAACAGTACTTC. This translates into CASTTGPTKAQQYF.

This clonotype came up many times. The V gene is TRBV6-1, the J gene TRBJ2-2, with TRBD2 as a possible D gene (6 bases). The CDR3 has 14 residues. Germline V gene sequence: CDR1 MNHNS, CDR2 SASEGT. The germline V and J ends were trimmed by 7 bases and 6 bases, with 15 bases remaining between them. The CDR3 nucleotides read TGTGCCAGCAACGCGGGGACCGCGCCCGGGGAGCTGTTTTTT. Protein: CASNAGTAPGELFF.

V and J are TRBV12-3 or TRBV12-4 and TRBJ2-7; tentatively, D is TRBD1 (6 bases). V was clipped by 4 bases and J by 4 bases, with 11 bases between them. CDR3 length: 13 residues. CDR3 protein: CASSWGTQYEQYF. The CDR3, as DNA: TGTGCCAGCAGTTGGGGGACACAATACGAGCAGTACTTC.

This clonotype was observed many times. With a much larger clone just one base away, this may be a read error. The chain couples TRBV6-1 to TRBJ1-1; D unclear. The germline V gene encodes CDR1 MNHNS and CDR2 SASEGT. This CDR3 spans 12 amino acids. Deletions cut 6 bases from V and 8 bases from J, with 13 bases between. The CDR3 DNA sequence: TGTGCCAGCAGAGCCAGGACGGCCGAAGCTTTCTTT. Residues: CASRARTAEAFF.

The V gene is TRBV12-3 or TRBV12-4, the J gene TRBJ2-7; the match to TRBD2 covers 7 bases. With 3 bases clipped from V and 0 bases from J, the junction kept 8 bases outside the gene matches. This CDR3 contains 16 residues. The CDR3 DNA sequence: TGTGCCAGCAGTTTGGCGAGCGGGAAAGGCTCCTACGAGCAGTACTTC. Its translation is CASSLASGKGSYEQYF.

Ten or more counts support this clonotype. The chain carries TRBV20-1 and TRBJ1-2; 7 bases align to TRBD1. This CDR3 contains 15 residues. Trimming at V came to 1 base and at J to 4 bases, leaving 9 bases not matched to a gene. The germline V gene encodes CDR1 DFQATT and CDR2 SNEGSKA (reference sequence). For the CDR3, the DNA is TGCAGTGCTAGAGCGGAGAGACAGGGTGGCTATGGCTACACCTTC. Its protein product is CSARAERQGGYGYTF.

This clonotype was detected ten times or more. The chain couples TRBV6-5 to TRBJ1-1, with 7 bases matching TRBD1. J was trimmed by 6 bases and V by 6 bases; bases with no gene match: 10. CDR3 length equals 14 residues. CDR1 is MNHEY, CDR2 SVGAGI, per germline. CDR3 residues: CASRGTGARAEAFF. In DNA, the CDR3 is TGTGCCAGCAGGGGCACAGGGGCTCGGGCTGAAGCTTTCTTT.

This clonotype was counted ten times or more. This chain joins TRBV7-2 and TRBJ2-5; D is perhaps TRBD1 (6 bases). The V gene lost 6 bases and the J gene lost 5 bases, with 19 bases spanning the gap. From germline, CDR1 is SGHTA and CDR2 FQGNSA. The CDR3 is made up of 15 amino acids. The CDR3 nucleotides are TGTGCCAGCAGGGACGGGACACGACCCTGGGAGACCCAGTACTTC. This encodes CASRDGTRPWETQYF.

The rearrangement uses TRBV6-1 and TRBJ2-5; no clear D. The ends were cut back, 3 bases at V and 8 bases at J, with 10 bases in the middle. Looked up from germline, CDR1 is MNHNS and CDR2 is SASEGT. The CDR3 runs to 12 residues. The CDR3 loop reads CASSDEVDTQYF. The DNA of the CDR3 is TGTGCCAGCAGTGATGAGGTCGACACCCAGTACTTC.

The CDR3 sequence is CASRRGLAGTYEQYF. The CDR3 coding sequence is TGTGCCAGCAGGCGTGGACTAGCGGGAACCTACGAGCAGTACTTC. The chain joins TRBV6-1 to TRBJ2-7, with 12 bases aligning to TRBD2. V lost 6 bases to trimming and J lost 2 bases; unmatched junction nucleotides: 5. The CDR3 is 15 amino acids. The V gene's germline CDR1 is MNHNS and CDR2 SASEGT.

This clonotype occurred many times. The V gene is TRBV6-2 or TRBV6-3, the J gene TRBJ1-5; unclear D gene. The CDR3 contains 13 residues. Germline CDR1 reads MNHEY; CDR2 reads SVGEGT. The ends were cut back, 2 bases at V and 6 bases at J, with 8 bases in the middle. Here the CDR3 reads CASSYGPPQPQHF. In nucleotides, the CDR3 is TGTGCCAGCAGTTACGGGCCACCTCAGCCCCAGCATTTT.

This clonotype was recorded many times. The chain links TRBV6-2 or TRBV6-3 to TRBJ1-5; D ambiguous. The CDR3 is 13 amino acids. Between the trimmed V and J ends, which lost 2 bases and 3 bases, there was a span of 5 bases. Per germline, CDR1 MNHEY and CDR2 SVGEGT. CDR3 DNA sequence: TGTGCCAGCAGTTACCTGCACAATCAGCCCCAGCATTTT. This translates into CASSYLHNQPQHF.

This clonotype showed up many times. The rearrangement uses TRBV7-2 and TRBJ2-7, with TRBD2 identical over 7 bases. This CDR3 region has 13 residues. The germline V gene has CDR1 SGHTA and CDR2 FQGNSA. V was clipped by 1 base and J by 5 bases; unmatched bases: 2. The CDR3 coding sequence is TGTGCCAGCAGCTTAGGGGGGGGTAACGAGCAGTACTTC. Translation: CASSLGGGNEQYF.

This clonotype was seen many times. The V call is TRBV5-1, the J call TRBJ2-5; D is unresolved. From germline, CDR1 is SGHRS and CDR2 YFSETQ. V was pared by 0 bases and J by 2 bases, with 11 bases between. The length of the CDR3 is 15 residues. CDR3 nucleotide sequence: TGCGCCAGCAGCTTGGCCGGTTGGGGTCAAGAGACCCAGTACTTC. Its translation: CASSLAGWGQETQYF.

The table lists this clonotype with a count of one. The genes are TRBV27 and TRBJ2-5, with 14 bases matching TRBD2. Unmatched junction bases numbered 8, after V lost 2 bases and J lost 6 bases. From germline, CDR1 is MNHEY and CDR2 SMNVEV (reference sequence). CDR3 length: 17 amino acids. The CDR3: CASSLSGTSGSRKTQYF. The DNA for the CDR3 is TGTGCCAGCAGTTTAAGTGGGACTAGCGGGAGTAGGAAGACCCAGTACTTC.

In this sample, this clonotype turned up many times. One end of the junction varies from germline; a read error may be responsible. The rearrangement links TRBV27 to TRBJ2-5, with D possibly matching TRBD1 (5 bases). Germline loops: CDR1 MNHEY, CDR2 SMNVEV (reference sequence). The CDR3 sequence is 14 residues long. In DNA form, the CDR3 reads TGTGCCAGCAGTTTACCTGGGGCCCAACAGACCCAGTACTTC. Residues: CASSLPGAQQTQYF.

The chain joins TRBV12-3 or TRBV12-4 to TRBJ2-5; possible D gene TRBD2, 7 bases. Between the trimmed V and J ends, which lost 6 bases and 0 bases, there was a span of 14 bases. The CDR3 contains 15 residues. CDR3: CASRGGAGYQETQYF. CDR3 nucleotides: TGTGCCAGCAGGGGGGGGGCTGGGTACCAAGAGACCCAGTACTTC.